The source of this TCR beta chain is a study of T-cell memory formation after mild COVID-19. General study results and limits: Day 15 to 85 contracting clones showed balanced CD4/CD8; later expanders leaned CD4+.

From germline, CDR1 is SGHTA and CDR2 FQGNSA. The junction had 4 bases not matched to a gene; V was cut back by 5 bases and J by 8 bases. CDR3 length equals 13 residues. TCRdb recomputed calls from the 5' RACE reads with MiXCR, one row per CDR3 protein. The repertoire holds approximately 270,000 distinct CDR3 sequences, with around 15% as singletons. Notes on this clonotype: The antigen remains unidentified.

The clonotype comes from a man aged 18 to 35 who had mild COVID-19 (a few samples of this study predate the infection). Cell type and time point are not known. This chain uses TRBV7-2 with TRBJ2-1, with 9 bases lining up with TRBD1. The sequenced material came from PBMCs or a T cell subset sorted from them (not recorded which). The CDR3 spells CASSLGQGYEQFF. The CDR3 DNA follows: TGTGCCAGCAGCCTGGGACAGGGCTATGAGCAGTTCTTC.